This TCR beta chain was found in a study of T cell responses to AZD1222 COVID-19 vaccine. Study results and limitations: It was only after the peak T cell response that any repertoires were sampled. It should be noted that donors were predominantly white British and more often female, and clonal diversity was possibly underestimated. The study found vaccine-associated CD4 TCRs spanning spike, dominant at 160-218 and 743-854. The study found Spike-specific TCR breadth and depth rose after two AZD1222 doses.

The germline V and J ends were trimmed by 1 base and 1 base, with 16 bases remaining between them. The CDR3 runs 17 residues. The germline gives CDR1 LGHNA, CDR2 YSLEER. In the case of this clone: What it binds is unknown.

Repertoires were generated with immunoSEQ multiplex PCR, while TCRdb's copy carries only in-frame clones and drops some. In the table there are 150,000 or so clones, 70% to 90% of which are singletons. The sequences come from peripheral blood, collected on day 0 of AZD1222 vaccination. The genes are TRBV4-3 and TRBJ1-2; TRBD1 might be the D (6 bases). This TCR was sampled from an adult in good health. The CDR3 DNA sequence: TGCGCCAGCAGCCAAGTTTGGGTAGGGGGGGATAACTATGGCTACACCTTC. Translating gives CASSQVWVGGDNYGYTF.